This TCR beta chain was sequenced during a study of regulatory T cells in long-lasting Graves disease. V dropped 1 base and J dropped 8 bases, with 14 bases sitting between them. The CDR3 loop spans 14 amino acids. Germline-derived CDR1 and CDR2 are SGHTA and FQGNSA. In this sample, this clonotype turned up many times. Its antigen remains unknown. Study observations and caveats: TRBV28, TRBJ1-2 and TRBJ2-5 were favored in persistent disease.

Specified time point: newly diagnosed GD, antithyroid drugs for less than 3 months. PBMC-extracted RNA yielded the TCR library. The authors built TCR beta libraries using iRepertoire HTBI primers and Arm-PCR of CDR3 regions. TCRdb independently ran MiXCR on the multiplex PCR reads; one entry per CDR3 protein. The data show about 540,000 distinct CDR3 sequences, 13% seen once. The sample was also reused in another study, on T cells in Graves' hyperthyroidism and ophthalmopathy.

This material consisted of peripheral blood mononuclear cells (PBMCs), taken at new diagnosis, from a patient treated with antithyroid drugs. This clonotype originated in a man in his thirties or forties with Graves disease. V is TRBV7-2 and J is TRBJ1-2; no definite D call. The CDR3 nucleotides read TGTGCCAGCAGCTTAGAAGGATTAACGGGGGGCTACACCTTC. Translation: CASSLEGLTGGYTF.